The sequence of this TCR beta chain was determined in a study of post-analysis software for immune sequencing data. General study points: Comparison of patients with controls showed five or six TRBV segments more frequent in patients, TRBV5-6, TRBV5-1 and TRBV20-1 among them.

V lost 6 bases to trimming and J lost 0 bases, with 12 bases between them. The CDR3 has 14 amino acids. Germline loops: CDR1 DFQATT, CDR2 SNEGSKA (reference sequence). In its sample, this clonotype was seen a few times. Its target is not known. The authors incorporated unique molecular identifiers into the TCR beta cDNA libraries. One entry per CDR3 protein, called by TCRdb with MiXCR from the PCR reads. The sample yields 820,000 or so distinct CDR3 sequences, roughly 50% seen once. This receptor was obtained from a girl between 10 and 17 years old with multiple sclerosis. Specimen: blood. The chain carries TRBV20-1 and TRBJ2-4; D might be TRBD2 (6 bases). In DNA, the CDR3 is TGCAGTGCCTCAAGGCGGGGAGCCAAAAACATTCAGTACTTC. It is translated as CSASRRGAKNIQYF.